A selection of T cell receptor beta chains follows, all from one sample in a study of T cell responses to AZD1222 COVID-19 vaccine. TCRdb's copy holds only in-frame clones and misses some; the assay was immunoSEQ multiplex PCR. The sample consists of about 140,000 clones, more than 85% of them appearing once. The sample in question was peripheral blood, obtained 28 days after the second AZD1222 dose. Receptors originate from an adult who received the AZD1222 COVID-19 vaccine. The CDR3 runs from the conserved cysteine through the conserved F or W. A D gene is named only where the DNA matches it firmly. The size field is filled for only some rows; it gives once, few, many or a size class.

TGTGCCAGCAGCCAAGACCCAACTCAGCCCCAGCATTTT,CASSQDPTQPQHF,.,TRBV3-1/TRBV3-2,TRBJ1-5,.
TGCGCCAGCAGTGATACAGGTTTTGATGGCTACACCTTC,CASSDTGFDGYTF,.,TRBV4-3,TRBJ1-2,.
TGTGCCATCTCCAGCCCGCCCCAGGCTCCCGGGACCGCCGATAGAAACTATGGCTACACCTTC,CAISSPPQAPGTADRNYGYTF,.,TRBV10-3,TRBJ1-2,.
TGCAGCGCCGTCGGGACTAGCGGGACCTACGAGCAGTACTTC,CSAVGTSGTYEQYF,.,TRBV29-1,TRBJ2-7,TRBD2
TGTGCCAGCAGTTTATACGGCTACATGAACACTGAAGCTTTCTTT,CASSLYGYMNTEAFF,.,TRBV28,TRBJ1-1,.
TGTGCCAGCAGCCAAGAACAGGGGCGAGAGACCCAGTACTTC,CASSQEQGRETQYF,.,TRBV3-1/TRBV3-2,TRBJ2-5,TRBD1
TGCAGCGTTCTGACTAGCTACGAGCAGTACTTC,CSVLTSYEQYF,.,TRBV29-1,TRBJ2-7,.
TGCGCCAGCAGCCACCGAGACAGGGCCTTATTGGGTTCACCCCTCCACTTT,CASSHRDRALLGSPLHF,.,TRBV4-3,TRBJ1-6,TRBD1
TGTGCCAGTAGTACCAACCAGGGACACACTGAAGCTTTCTTT,CASSTNQGHTEAFF,once,TRBV19,TRBJ1-1,.
TGTGCCAGCAGTCTCATGACAGGGGTGAAACTGTTTTTT,CASSLMTGVKLFF,few,TRBV28,TRBJ1-4,TRBD1
TGTGCCAGCAGCGTTAAGGGACTAGCTAACACCGGGGAGCTGTTTTTT,CASSVKGLANTGELFF,.,TRBV9,TRBJ2-2,TRBD2
TGTGCCAGTAGTTCGGACAGGAGGGATCAGCCCCAGCATTTT,CASSSDRRDQPQHF,.,TRBV19,TRBJ1-5,TRBD1
TGTGCCAGCAGCTTAACTAGGTCCAATGAAAAACTGTTTTTT,CASSLTRSNEKLFF,.,TRBV7-2,TRBJ1-4,.
TGTGCCAGCAGCTTGAGGTTGGGCACTGAAGCTTTCTTT,CASSLRLGTEAFF,.,TRBV13,TRBJ1-1,.
TGTGCCACCAGTGATTTCGGGCAGGGGAGGGCAGAGACCCAGTACTTC,CATSDFGQGRAETQYF,.,TRBV24-1,TRBJ2-5,.
TGTGCCACCAGTGACGCACTAGCGGGAGTATCGGATACGCAGTATTTT,CATSDALAGVSDTQYF,.,TRBV24-1,TRBJ2-3,TRBD2
TGTGCCAGCAGCTTGGGGACAGGGTTTCAGCCCCAGCATTTT,CASSLGTGFQPQHF,.,TRBV7-2,TRBJ1-5,TRBD1
TGCGCCAGCAGCCCGCCGACCGGGCGGGCCTCCTACGAGCAGTACTTC,CASSPPTGRASYEQYF,.,TRBV5-1,TRBJ2-7,.
TGTGCCAGCAGACCCGCCGGTGGCAGGGAGACCCAGTACTTC,CASRPAGGRETQYF,.,TRBV28,TRBJ2-5,.